This T cell receptor beta chain was captured by sequencing in a study of technical replicates of blood from a handful of donors. The ends lost 6 bases at V and 6 bases at J; junction bases unmatched: 7. The CDR3 contains 14 residues. The V gene's germline CDR1 is LGHNA and CDR2 YSLEER. Sequencing was performed with immunoSEQ multiplex PCR; in TCRdb, only in-frame clones are kept and a portion is missing. The table shows about 62,000 clones, with over 85% occurring only once. This sequence joins TRBV4-3 and TRBJ2-4; 8 bases line up with TRBD2. The sample taken for sequencing was PBMCs. The receptor was derived from a human donor in good health. Some clones in this sample may be carry-over from other donors' samples. The CDR3 DNA is TGCGCCAGCAGTGTCGGGAGGGTTGGAAACATTCAGTACTTC. Amino acids: CASSVGRVGNIQYF.